This is a list of T cell receptor beta chains from one sample in a study of spatial heterogeneity in lung cancer. TCRdb re-called the 5' RACE reads through MiXCR, storing one row per CDR3 protein. The top ten hold approximately 6.8% of the sample, which has just under 45,000 distinct CDR3 sequences, 20% to 25% seen once. The source was PBMCs, collected at follow-up. The receptors were gathered from a female donor with early-stage non-small cell lung cancer. Both conserved end residues are part of each CDR3. The D gene is left open where the match is weak. Only some rows state a clone size, as once, few, many or a class for expanded clones.

D gene: .; clone size: many; J gene: TRBJ2-1; CDR3 length: 21; V gene: TRBV3-1; CDR3 protein: CASSSTKRLRVHGLYYNEQFF; CDR3 DNA: TGTGCCAGCAGCTCTACTAAAAGACTCAGGGTTCACGGACTTTACTACAATGAGCAGTTCTTC
D gene: TRBD1; clone size: few; J gene: TRBJ2-7; CDR3 length: 12; V gene: TRBV5-1; CDR3 protein: CASSKGQYEQYF; CDR3 DNA: TGCGCCAGCAGCAAGGGACAGTACGAGCAGTACTTC
D gene: .; clone size: many; J gene: TRBJ2-3; CDR3 length: 15; V gene: TRBV29-1; CDR3 protein: CSVEDRGKSADTQYF; CDR3 DNA: TGCAGCGTTGAAGATCGAGGGAAAAGCGCAGATACGCAGTATTTT
D gene: .; clone size: many; J gene: TRBJ2-3; CDR3 length: 15; V gene: TRBV7-9; CDR3 protein: CATQVSGTSTDTQYF; CDR3 DNA: TGTGCCACTCAGGTTAGCGGAACTAGCACAGATACGCAGTATTTT
D gene: .; clone size: few; J gene: TRBJ2-5; CDR3 length: 14; V gene: TRBV10-1; CDR3 protein: CASTNDPLGETQYF; CDR3 DNA: TGCGCCAGCACCAACGATCCACTAGGAGAGACCCAGTACTTC
D gene: .; clone size: .; J gene: TRBJ2-6; CDR3 length: 14; V gene: TRBV3-1; CDR3 protein: CASSQEPGANVLTF; CDR3 DNA: TGTGCCAGCAGCCAAGAACCTGGGGCCAACGTCCTGACTTTC
D gene: TRBD1; clone size: few; J gene: TRBJ1-3; CDR3 length: 16; V gene: TRBV12-3/TRBV12-4; CDR3 protein: CASSRLGTASGNTIYF; CDR3 DNA: TGTGCCAGCAGCCGCCTCGGGACAGCCTCTGGAAACACCATATATTTT
D gene: .; clone size: .; J gene: TRBJ2-1; CDR3 length: 15; V gene: TRBV5-8; CDR3 protein: CASSSTGYSYNEQFF; CDR3 DNA: TGTGCCAGCAGCTCTACAGGATACTCCTACAATGAGCAGTTCTTC
D gene: TRBD2; clone size: few; J gene: TRBJ2-3; CDR3 length: 18; V gene: TRBV5-4; CDR3 protein: CASSSGTSGAVSTDTQYF; CDR3 DNA: TGTGCCAGCAGCTCGGGGACTAGCGGGGCCGTTAGCACAGATACGCAGTATTTT
D gene: .; clone size: .; J gene: TRBJ2-5; CDR3 length: 9; V gene: TRBV5-8; CDR3 protein: CASSATQYF; CDR3 DNA: TGTGCCAGCAGCGCGACCCAGTACTTC
D gene: .; clone size: many; J gene: TRBJ1-5; CDR3 length: 15; V gene: TRBV6-6; CDR3 protein: CASSYPGEGNQPQHF; CDR3 DNA: TGTGCCAGCAGTTACCCAGGGGAGGGCAATCAGCCCCAGCATTTT
D gene: .; clone size: .; J gene: TRBJ2-7; CDR3 length: 14; V gene: TRBV12-3/TRBV12-4; CDR3 protein: CASSLGQNSYEQYF; CDR3 DNA: TGTGCCAGCAGTTTAGGACAGAACTCCTACGAGCAGTACTTC
D gene: TRBD2; clone size: .; J gene: TRBJ2-2; CDR3 length: 15; V gene: TRBV2; CDR3 protein: CASSDRRERAGELFF; CDR3 DNA: TGTGCCAGCAGTGATAGGCGGGAGCGGGCCGGGGAGCTGTTTTTT